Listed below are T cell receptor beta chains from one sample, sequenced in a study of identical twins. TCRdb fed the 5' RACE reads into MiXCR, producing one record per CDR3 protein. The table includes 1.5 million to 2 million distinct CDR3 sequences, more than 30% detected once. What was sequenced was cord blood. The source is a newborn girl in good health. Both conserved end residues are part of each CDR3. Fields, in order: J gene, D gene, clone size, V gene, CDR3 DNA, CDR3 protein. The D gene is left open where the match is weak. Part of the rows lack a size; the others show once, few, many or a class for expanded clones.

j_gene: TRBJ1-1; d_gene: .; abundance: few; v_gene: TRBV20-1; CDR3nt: TGCAGTGCTAGAGTCAGGTCCCTGAACACTGAAGCTTTCTTT; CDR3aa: CSARVRSLNTEAFF
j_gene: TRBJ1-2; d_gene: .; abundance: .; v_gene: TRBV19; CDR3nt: TGTGCCAGTAGCACGTCCCGGGCTAACTATGGCTACACCTTC; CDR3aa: CASSTSRANYGYTF
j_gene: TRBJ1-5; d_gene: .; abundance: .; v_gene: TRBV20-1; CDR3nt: TGCAGTGCTAGTGCCCGGGTCAATCAGCCCCAGCATTTT; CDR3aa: CSASARVNQPQHF
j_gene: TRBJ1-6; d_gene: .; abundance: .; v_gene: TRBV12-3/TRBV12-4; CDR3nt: TGTGCCAGCAGTCCGAGCGGCGGCAGGCTGAATTCACCCCTCCACTTT; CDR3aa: CASSPSGGRLNSPLHF
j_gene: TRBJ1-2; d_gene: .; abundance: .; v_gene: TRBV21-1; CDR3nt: TGTGCCAGCAGCAAATCAGCTCTAATGGTAGGCTACACCTTC; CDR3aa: CASSKSALMVGYTF
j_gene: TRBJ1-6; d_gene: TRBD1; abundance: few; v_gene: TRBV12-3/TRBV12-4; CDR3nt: TGTGCCAGCAGTGTCAGACTAAGGGGGCTGTGGTCACCCCTCCACTTT; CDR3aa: CASSVRLRGLWSPLHF
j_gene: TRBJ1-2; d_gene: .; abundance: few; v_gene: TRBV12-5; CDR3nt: TGTGCTAGTGGTTTGGTCCTACCCGGGAGCGTGGACTATGGCTACACCTTC; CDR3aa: CASGLVLPGSVDYGYTF
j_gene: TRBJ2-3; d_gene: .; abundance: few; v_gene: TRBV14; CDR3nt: TGTGCCAGCAGCCTCTTGGGTTGGGGAAAGCGCACAGATACGCAGTATTTT; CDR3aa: CASSLLGWGKRTDTQYF
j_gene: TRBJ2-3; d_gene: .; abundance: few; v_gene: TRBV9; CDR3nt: TGTGCCAGCAGCGCCATAGCGACTAGCACAGATACGCAGTATTTT; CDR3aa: CASSAIATSTDTQYF
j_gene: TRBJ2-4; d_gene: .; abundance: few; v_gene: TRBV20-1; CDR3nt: TGCAGTGCTATGAAAGGGCTAGCCAAAAACATTCAGTACTTC; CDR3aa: CSAMKGLAKNIQYF
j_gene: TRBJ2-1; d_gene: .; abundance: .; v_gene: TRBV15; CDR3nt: TGTGCCACCAGCAGAGGAACTAACATGGTATTATATGAGCAGTTCTTC; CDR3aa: CATSRGTNMVLYEQFF
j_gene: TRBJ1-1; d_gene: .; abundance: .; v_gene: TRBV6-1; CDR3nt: TGTGCCAGCACCGCGAGGCGGGACACTAAAGCTTTCTTT; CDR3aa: CASTARRDTKAFF
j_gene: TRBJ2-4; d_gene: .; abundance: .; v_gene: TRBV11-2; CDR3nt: TGTGCCAGCAGCGAAGGGTCCCTAGCCAAAAACATTCAGTACTTC; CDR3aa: CASSEGSLAKNIQYF
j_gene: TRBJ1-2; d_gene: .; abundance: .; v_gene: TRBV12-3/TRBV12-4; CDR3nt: TGTGCCAGCAGTGACCCTGGCTATGGCTACACCTTC; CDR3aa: CASSDPGYGYTF
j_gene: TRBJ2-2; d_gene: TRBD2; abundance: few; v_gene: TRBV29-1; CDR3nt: TGCAGCGTTGAGCAAGCGGGAAACACCGGGGAGCTGTTTTTT; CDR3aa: CSVEQAGNTGELFF
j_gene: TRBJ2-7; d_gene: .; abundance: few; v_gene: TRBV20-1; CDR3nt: TGCAGTGCTAGCCCGGACAGTTTCTCCTACGAGCAGTACTTC; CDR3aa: CSASPDSFSYEQYF
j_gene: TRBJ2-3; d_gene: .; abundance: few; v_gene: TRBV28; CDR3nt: TGTGCCAGCAGTTTTGTTTTAGCGGAAAGCACAGATACGCAGTATTTT; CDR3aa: CASSFVLAESTDTQYF
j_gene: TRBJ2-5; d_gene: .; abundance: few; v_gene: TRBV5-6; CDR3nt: TGTGCCAGCAGCTCCGGCCCCAGGGGGGGGCTCTACCAAGAGACCCAGTACTTC; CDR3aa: CASSSGPRGGLYQETQYF
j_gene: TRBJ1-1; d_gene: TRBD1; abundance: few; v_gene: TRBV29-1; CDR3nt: TGCAGCGTTGAAGGGACAGGGGCCCACACTGAAGCTTTCTTT; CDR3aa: CSVEGTGAHTEAFF
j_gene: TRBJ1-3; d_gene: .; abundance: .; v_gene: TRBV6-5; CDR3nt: TGTGCCAGCAGTACGGGCAGAACTGGAAACACCATATATTTT; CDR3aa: CASSTGRTGNTIYF
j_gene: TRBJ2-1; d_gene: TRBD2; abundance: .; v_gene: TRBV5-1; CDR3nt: TGCGCCAGCAGAAACGGGGGGAGTCAATACAATGAGCAGTTCTTC; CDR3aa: CASRNGGSQYNEQFF
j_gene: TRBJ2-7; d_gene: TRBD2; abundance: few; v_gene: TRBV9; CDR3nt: TGTGCCAGCAGCGTAGGATGGGGGACTACCAACTACGAGCAGTACTTC; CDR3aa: CASSVGWGTTNYEQYF
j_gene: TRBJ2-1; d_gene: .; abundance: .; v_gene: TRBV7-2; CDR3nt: TGTGCCAGCAGCTTATTGGGCATACACTCCTACAATGAGCAGTTCTTC; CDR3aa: CASSLLGIHSYNEQFF
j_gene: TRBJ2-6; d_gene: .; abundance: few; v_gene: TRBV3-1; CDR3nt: TGTGCCAGCACCCCGGGGCTATCTGGGGCCAACGTCCTGACTTTC; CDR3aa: CASTPGLSGANVLTF
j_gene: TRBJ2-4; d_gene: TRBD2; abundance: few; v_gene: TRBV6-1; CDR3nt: TGTGCCAGCAGCCATGGGACTAAAGCCAAAAACATTCAGTACTTC; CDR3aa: CASSHGTKAKNIQYF
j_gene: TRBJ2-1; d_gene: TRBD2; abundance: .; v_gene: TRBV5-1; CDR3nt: TGCGCCAGCACCCCGGATGGCGGGAGGGCCAATGAGCAGTTCTTC; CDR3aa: CASTPDGGRANEQFF
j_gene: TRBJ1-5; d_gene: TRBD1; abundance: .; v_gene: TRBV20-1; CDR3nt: TGCAGTGCTAGAGGAGACAGGGACTATCAGCCCCGGCATTTT; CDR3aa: CSARGDRDYQPRHF
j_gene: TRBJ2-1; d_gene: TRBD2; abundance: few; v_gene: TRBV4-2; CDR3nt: TGTGCCAGCAGCCCCACTTTCGGCGCGGCTAGCGGGGGGGAATACAATGAGCAGTTCTTC; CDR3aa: CASSPTFGAASGGEYNEQFF
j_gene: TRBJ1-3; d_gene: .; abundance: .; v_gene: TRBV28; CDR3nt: TGTGCCAGCAGCTACGGACGGATCTCTGGAAACACCATATATTTT; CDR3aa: CASSYGRISGNTIYF